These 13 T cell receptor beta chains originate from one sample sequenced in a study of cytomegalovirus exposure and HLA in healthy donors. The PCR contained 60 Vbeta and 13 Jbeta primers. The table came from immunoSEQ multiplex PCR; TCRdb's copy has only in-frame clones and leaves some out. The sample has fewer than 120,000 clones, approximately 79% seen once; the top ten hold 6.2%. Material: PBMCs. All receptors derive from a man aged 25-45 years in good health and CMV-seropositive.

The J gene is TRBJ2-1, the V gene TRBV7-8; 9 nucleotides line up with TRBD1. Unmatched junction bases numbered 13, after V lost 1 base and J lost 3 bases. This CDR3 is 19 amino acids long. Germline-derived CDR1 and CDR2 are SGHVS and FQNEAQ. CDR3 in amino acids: CASSLVIKRTGAIYNEQFF. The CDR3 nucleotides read TGTGCCAGCAGCTTAGTGATTAAGCGGACAGGGGCAATCTACAATGAGCAGTTCTTC.

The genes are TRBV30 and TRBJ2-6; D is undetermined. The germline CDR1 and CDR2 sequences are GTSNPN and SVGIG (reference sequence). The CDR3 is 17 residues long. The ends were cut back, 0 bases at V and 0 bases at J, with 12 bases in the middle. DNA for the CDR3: TGTGCCTGGAGTGTATCTAGAACCAGCTCTGGGGCCAACGTCCTGACTTTC. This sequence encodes CAWSVSRTSSGANVLTF. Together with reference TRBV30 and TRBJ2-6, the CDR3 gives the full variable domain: SQTIHQWPATLVQPVGSPLSLECTVEGTSNPNLYWYRQAAGRGLQLLFYSVGIGQISSEVPQNLSASRPQDRQFILSSKKLLLSDSGFYLCAWSVSRTSSGANVLTFGAGSRLTVL.

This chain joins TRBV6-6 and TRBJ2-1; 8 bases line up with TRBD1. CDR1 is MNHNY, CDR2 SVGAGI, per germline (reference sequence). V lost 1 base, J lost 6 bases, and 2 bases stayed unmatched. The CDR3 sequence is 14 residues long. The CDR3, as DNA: TGTGCCAGCAGTTACTTGACAGGGGCCAATGAGCAGTTCTTC. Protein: CASSYLTGANEQFF.

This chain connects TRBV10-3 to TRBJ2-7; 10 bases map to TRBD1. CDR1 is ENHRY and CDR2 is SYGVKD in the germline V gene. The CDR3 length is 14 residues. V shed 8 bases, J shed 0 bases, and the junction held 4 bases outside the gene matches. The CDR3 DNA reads TGTGCCATCGGTGGACAGGGGGTCTCCTACGAGCAGTACTTC. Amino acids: CAIGGQGVSYEQYF.

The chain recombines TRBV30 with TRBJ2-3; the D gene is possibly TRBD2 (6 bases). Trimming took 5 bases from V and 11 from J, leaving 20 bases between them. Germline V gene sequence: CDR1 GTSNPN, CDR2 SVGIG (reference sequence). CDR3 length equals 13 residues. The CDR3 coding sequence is TGTGCCTGGGGTCCCCCGGGACTCCAGATGCAGTATTTT. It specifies CAWGPPGLQMQYF.

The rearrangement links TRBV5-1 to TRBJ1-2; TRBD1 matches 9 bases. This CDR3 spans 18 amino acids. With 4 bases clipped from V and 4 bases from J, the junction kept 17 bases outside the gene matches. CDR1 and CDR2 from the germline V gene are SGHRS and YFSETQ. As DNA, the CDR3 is TGCGCCAGCAGCACCGGGTACAGGGGGCTATCCTCCCTCTATGGCTACACCTTC. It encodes CASSTGYRGLSSLYGYTF.

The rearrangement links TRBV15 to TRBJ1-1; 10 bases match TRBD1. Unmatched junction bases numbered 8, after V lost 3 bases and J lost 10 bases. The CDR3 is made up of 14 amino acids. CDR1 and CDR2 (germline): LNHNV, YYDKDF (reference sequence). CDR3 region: CATSRRGQGTRAFF. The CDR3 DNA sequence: TGTGCCACCAGCAGGAGGGGACAGGGGACCAGAGCTTTCTTT.

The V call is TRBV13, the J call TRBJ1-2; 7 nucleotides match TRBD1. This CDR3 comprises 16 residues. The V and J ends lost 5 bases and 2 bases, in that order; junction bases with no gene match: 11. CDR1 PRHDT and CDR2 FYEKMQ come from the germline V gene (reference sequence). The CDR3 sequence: CASSMRSDRSNYGYTF. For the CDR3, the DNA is TGTGCCAGCAGCATGCGATCGGACAGGTCCAACTATGGCTACACCTTC.

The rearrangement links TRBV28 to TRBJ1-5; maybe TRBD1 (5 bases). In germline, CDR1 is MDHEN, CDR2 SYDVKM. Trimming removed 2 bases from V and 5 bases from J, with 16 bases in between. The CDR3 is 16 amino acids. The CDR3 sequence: CASSLKGMKGHQPQHF. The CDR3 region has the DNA TGTGCCAGCAGTTTAAAGGGGATGAAGGGCCATCAGCCCCAGCATTTT.

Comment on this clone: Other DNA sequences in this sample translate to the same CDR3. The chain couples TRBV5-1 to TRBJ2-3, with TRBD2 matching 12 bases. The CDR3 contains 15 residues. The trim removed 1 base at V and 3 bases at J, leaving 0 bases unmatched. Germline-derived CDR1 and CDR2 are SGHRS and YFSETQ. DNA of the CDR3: TGCGCCAGCAGCTTGACTAGCGGGGGGACAGATACGCAGTATTTT. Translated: CASSLTSGGTDTQYF.

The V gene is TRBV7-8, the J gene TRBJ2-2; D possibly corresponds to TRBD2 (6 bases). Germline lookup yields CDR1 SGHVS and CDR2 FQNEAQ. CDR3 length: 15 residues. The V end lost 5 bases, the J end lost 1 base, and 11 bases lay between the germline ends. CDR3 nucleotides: TGTGCCAGCAGCGGCGGGACTTTGAACACCGGGGAGCTGTTTTTT. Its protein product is CASSGGTLNTGELFF.

The CDR3 sequence: CASSSIQGHANQPQHF. CDR3 DNA: TGTGCCAGCAGTTCCATCCAGGGCCACGCGAATCAGCCCCAGCATTTT. The genes are TRBV27 and TRBJ1-5; TRBD1 might be the D (5 bases). This CDR3 has 16 amino acids. Germline V CDR1 and CDR2: MNHEY, SMNVEV (reference sequence). The germline V and J ends were trimmed by 4 bases and 4 bases, with 17 bases remaining between them.

The CDR3 DNA reads as TGCAGCGTCCGGGGGGCCGGGGAGCTGTTTTTT. This encodes CSVRGAGELFF. V is TRBV29-1 and J is TRBJ2-2; 7 bases agree with TRBD2. Germline V CDR1 and CDR2: SQVTM, ANQGSEA. The V and J ends lost 6 bases and 6 bases, in that order; junction bases with no gene match: 1. This CDR3 has 11 residues.